The next 10 T cell receptor beta chains were all read from a single sample in a study of neoadjuvant anti-PD-1 for oral cavity cancer. Profiled with immunoSEQ multiplex PCR; TCRdb holds only in-frame clones, not every one. Of some 31,000 clones listed, approximately 80% are singletons. Stated time point: after neoadjuvant nivolumab, at surgical resection. Sequenced here: PBMCs, sampled after nivolumab (anti-PD-1) treatment. The receptors derive from a person between 35 and 79 years old with oral cavity squamous cell carcinoma.

This clone was detected only once. This chain links TRBV6-5 with TRBJ2-3, with D perhaps matching TRBD1 (5 bases). This CDR3 is built from 14 residues. V was pared by 6 bases and J by 2 bases, with 12 bases between. The germline V gene has CDR1 MNHEY and CDR2 SVGAGI. CDR3 sequence: CASRGSRDTDTQYF. CDR3 in DNA: TGTGCCAGCAGGGGGTCCAGGGACACAGATACGCAGTATTTT.

This chain connects TRBV7-9 to TRBJ1-4; D uncertain. Trimming left V 4 bases short and J 8 bases short, with 14 bases between. The CDR3 spans 14 residues. Germline assignment: CDR1 SEHNR and CDR2 FQNEAQ (reference sequence). The CDR3 DNA reads as TGTGCCAGCAGCTCTGGAACCGCTTTGGAAAAACTGTTTTTT. It codes for CASSSGTALEKLFF.

This clone was detected a few times. The CDR3 DNA reads TGCGCCAGCAGCCAATCTCGGGGGGACCGGGTGACCCAGTACTTC. This gives the protein CASSQSRGDRVTQYF. The chain employs TRBV4-1 and TRBJ2-5; TRBD2 matches 7 bases. Germline trimming cut 2 bases from V and 7 bases from J; bases unmatched to any gene: 10. CDR3 length: 15 residues. The germline CDR1 and CDR2 sequences are MGHRA and YSYEKL.

This clone counts as medium-sized. The chain links TRBV2 to TRBJ1-1, with a weak D call TRBD1 (5 bases). Trimming left V 7 bases short and J 8 bases short, with 14 bases between. There are 12 residues in the CDR3. Germline CDR1 and CDR2: SNHLY and FYNNEI. The DNA of the CDR3 is TGTGCCAGCATGGACACCTGGCGGGAAGCTTTCTTT. It encodes CASMDTWREAFF.

This rearrangement joins TRBV6-6 to TRBJ1-5; unclear D gene. V was trimmed by 6 bases and J by 0 bases, leaving 12 bases between them. The CDR3 is 15 amino acids. The germline CDR1 and CDR2 sequences are MNHNY and SVGAGI (reference sequence). The CDR3 coding sequence is TGTGCCAGCAGAGCGACTGACCATAGCAATCAGCCCCAGCATTTT. Its protein product is CASRATDHSNQPQHF.

This clone has more than one count but fewer than ten. The rearrangement uses TRBV25-1 and TRBJ2-7; D remains unclear. The CDR3 is 11 amino acids. Germline V gene sequence: CDR1 MGHDK, CDR2 SYGVNS. The germline V and J ends were trimmed by 6 bases and 2 bases, with 5 bases remaining between them. The CDR3 DNA sequence: TGTGCCAGCAGCATTACCTACGAGCAGTACTTC. Amino acid sequence: CASSITYEQYF.

V is TRBV7-2 and J is TRBJ2-1; 10 bases line up with TRBD2. From germline, CDR1 is SGHTA and CDR2 FQGNSA. The junction had 11 bases not matched to a gene; V was cut back by 5 bases and J by 10 bases. The CDR3 consists of 15 residues. CDR3 loop: CASSIGLAATTEQFF. For the CDR3, the DNA is TGTGCCAGCAGCATCGGACTAGCGGCGACAACGGAGCAGTTCTTC.

This clone was observed a handful of times. DNA of the CDR3: TGTGCCAGCAGCTTAGGTCAAGACAATCAGCCCCAGCATTTT. The encoded protein is CASSLGQDNQPQHF. This chain connects TRBV11-3 to TRBJ1-5; D remains unclear. CDR1 and CDR2 from the germline V gene are SGHNT and YENEEA. The CDR3 length is 14 residues. Trimming shortened V by 1 base and J by 3 bases, and 7 bases separated the two germline ends.

This clone was found a few times. J is TRBJ2-2 and V is TRBV10-3; 9 nucleotides align to TRBD1. This CDR3 spans 16 amino acids. From germline, CDR1 is ENHRY and CDR2 SYGVKD. Trimming took 6 bases from V and 7 from J; bases not matched to a gene: 12. The CDR3 loop is CAISKSGTGYDGELFF. DNA of the CDR3: TGTGCCATCAGCAAATCCGGGACAGGGTATGACGGGGAGCTGTTTTTT.

The rearrangement uses TRBV30 and TRBJ2-2; D tentatively reads TRBD1 or TRBD2 (5 bases each). With 4 bases removed from V and 1 base from J, the gap between germline ends came to 10 bases. Germline V gene sequence: CDR1 GTSNPN, CDR2 SVGIG (reference sequence). CDR3 length equals 14 residues. The CDR3 bases are TGTGCCTGGATGAGGGACGAGAACACCGGGGAGCTGTTTTTT. Amino acid sequence: CAWMRDENTGELFF. Variable domain in full (rest from reference TRBV30 and TRBJ2-2): SQTIHQWPATLVQPVGSPLSLECTVEGTSNPNLYWYRQAAGRGLQLLFYSVGIGQISSEVPQNLSASRPQDRQFILSSKKLLLSDSGFYLCAWMRDENTGELFFGEGSRLTVL.